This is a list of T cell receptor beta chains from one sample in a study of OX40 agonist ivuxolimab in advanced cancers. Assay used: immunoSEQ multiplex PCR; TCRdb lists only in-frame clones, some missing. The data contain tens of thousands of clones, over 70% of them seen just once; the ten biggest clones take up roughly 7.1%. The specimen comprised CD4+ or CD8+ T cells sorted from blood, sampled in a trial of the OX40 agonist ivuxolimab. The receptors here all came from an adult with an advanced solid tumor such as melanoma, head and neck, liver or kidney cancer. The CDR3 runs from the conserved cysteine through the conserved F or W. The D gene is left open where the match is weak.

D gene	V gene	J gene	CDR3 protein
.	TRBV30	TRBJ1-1	CAWGGRGAFF
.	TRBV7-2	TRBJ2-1	CASSLRGNLGNEQFF
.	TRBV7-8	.	CASSLRRNYEQYF
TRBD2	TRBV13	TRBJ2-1	CASSHLGASGGAGEQFF
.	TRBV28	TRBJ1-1	CASRGSGSNTEAFF
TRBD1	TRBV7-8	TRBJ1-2	CASSVTGAGYGYTF
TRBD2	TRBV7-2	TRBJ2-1	CASSELAGAAEQFF
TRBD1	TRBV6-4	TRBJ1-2	CASSETGVGNYGYTF
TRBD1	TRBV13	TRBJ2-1	CASSLYRGYGSYNEQFF
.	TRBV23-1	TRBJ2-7	CATKPRDKGREQYF
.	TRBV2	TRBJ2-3	CASRGPGPGTQYF
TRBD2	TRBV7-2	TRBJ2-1	CASSPLLGLAGYNEQFF
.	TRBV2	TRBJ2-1	CASSEGRLRYNEQFF
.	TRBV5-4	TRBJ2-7	CASSLFSGSYEQYF